The present entry profiles one TCR beta chain with its context. Its antigen remains unknown. With the Oncomine TCR Beta short-read assay, DNA from cultured CD4+ T cells was sequenced. MiXCR, run by TCRdb on the PCR reads, gives a single entry per CDR3 protein. The sample records 7,000 to 9,500 distinct CDR3 sequences, around 70% being singletons. These data are taken from a study of vaccination and CD4 T cells after COVID-19. As to treatment: 10-day PBMC culture with coronavirus spike peptide pools or control peptides (ViraFEST assay). TCRs were sequenced by ViraFEST after antigen-specific T cells had been expanded with peptide pools. Per germline, CDR1 SGHVS and CDR2 FQNEAQ. J gave up 3 bases and V 8 bases, and 8 bases lay outside the gene matches. There are 15 residues in the CDR3. Study-wide findings and caveats: SARS-CoV-2-reactive clonotypes showed a nonsignificant median rise from approximately 21 to 40.

The gene calls are TRBV7-8 and TRBJ2-3, with TRBD2 identical over 10 bases. Sequencing was performed on CD4+ T cells from blood, cultured in vitro. This TCR was recovered from a human donor who had recovered from COVID-19. The CDR3, as DNA: TGTGCCAGCGTAACTAGCGGGAAATCTACAGATACGCAGTATTTT. This codes for CASVTSGKSTDTQYF.